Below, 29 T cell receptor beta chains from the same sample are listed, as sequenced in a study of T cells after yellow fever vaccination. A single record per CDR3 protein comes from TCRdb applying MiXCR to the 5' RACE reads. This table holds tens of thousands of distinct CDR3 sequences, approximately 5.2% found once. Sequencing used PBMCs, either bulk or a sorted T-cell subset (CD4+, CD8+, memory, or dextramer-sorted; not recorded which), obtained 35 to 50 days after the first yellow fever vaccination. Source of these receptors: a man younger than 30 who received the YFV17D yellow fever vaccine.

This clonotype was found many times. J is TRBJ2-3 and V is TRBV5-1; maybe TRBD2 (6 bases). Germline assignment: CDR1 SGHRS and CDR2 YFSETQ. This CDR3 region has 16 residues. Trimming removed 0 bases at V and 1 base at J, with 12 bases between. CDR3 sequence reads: CASSLGLGIRTDTQYF. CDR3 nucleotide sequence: TGCGCCAGCAGCTTGGGACTAGGGATTCGCACAGATACGCAGTATTTT.

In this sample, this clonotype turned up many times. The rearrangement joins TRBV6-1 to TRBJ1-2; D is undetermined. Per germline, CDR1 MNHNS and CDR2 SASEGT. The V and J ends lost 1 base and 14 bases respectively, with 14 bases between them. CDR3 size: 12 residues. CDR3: CASSEVSGFSTF. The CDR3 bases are TGTGCCAGCAGTGAAGTGTCCGGGTTTTCGACCTTC.

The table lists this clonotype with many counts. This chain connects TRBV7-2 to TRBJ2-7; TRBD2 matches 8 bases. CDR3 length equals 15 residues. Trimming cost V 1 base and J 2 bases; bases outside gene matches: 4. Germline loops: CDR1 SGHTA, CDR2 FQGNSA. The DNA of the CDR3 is TGTGCCAGCAGCTTAGTCGGGCGGGGGGCCTACGAGCAGTACTTC. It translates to CASSLVGRGAYEQYF. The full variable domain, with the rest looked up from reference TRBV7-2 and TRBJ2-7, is GAGVSQSPSNKVTEKGKDVELRCDPISGHTALYWYRQSLGQGLEFLIYFQGNSAPDKSGLPSDRFSAERTGGSVSTLTIQRTQQEDSAVYLCASSLVGRGAYEQYFGPGTRLTVT.

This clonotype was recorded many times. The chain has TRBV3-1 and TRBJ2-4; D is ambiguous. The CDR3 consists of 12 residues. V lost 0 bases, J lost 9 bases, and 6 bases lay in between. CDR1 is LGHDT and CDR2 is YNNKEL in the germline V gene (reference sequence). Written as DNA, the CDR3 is TGTGCCAGCAGCCAAGATTCTGGCATTCAGTACTTC. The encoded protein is CASSQDSGIQYF.

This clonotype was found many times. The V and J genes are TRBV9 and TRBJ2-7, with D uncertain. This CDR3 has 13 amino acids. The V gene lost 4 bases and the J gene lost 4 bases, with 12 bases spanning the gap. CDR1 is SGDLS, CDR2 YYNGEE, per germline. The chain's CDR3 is CASSRMVGYEQYF. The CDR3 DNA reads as TGTGCCAGCAGCAGAATGGTCGGGTACGAGCAGTACTTC.

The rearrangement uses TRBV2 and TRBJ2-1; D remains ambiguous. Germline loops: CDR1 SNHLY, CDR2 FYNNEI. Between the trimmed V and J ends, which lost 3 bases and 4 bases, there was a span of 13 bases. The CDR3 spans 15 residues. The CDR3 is CASSDDPSLYNEQFF. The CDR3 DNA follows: TGTGCCAGCAGTGACGATCCTAGTCTTTACAATGAGCAGTTCTTC.

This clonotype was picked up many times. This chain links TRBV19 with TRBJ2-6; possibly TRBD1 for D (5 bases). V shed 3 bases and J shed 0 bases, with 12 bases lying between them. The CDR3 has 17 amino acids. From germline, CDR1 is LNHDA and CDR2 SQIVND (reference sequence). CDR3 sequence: CASSMTALVSGANVLTF. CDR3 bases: TGTGCCAGTAGTATGACAGCCCTAGTCTCTGGGGCCAACGTCCTGACTTTC.

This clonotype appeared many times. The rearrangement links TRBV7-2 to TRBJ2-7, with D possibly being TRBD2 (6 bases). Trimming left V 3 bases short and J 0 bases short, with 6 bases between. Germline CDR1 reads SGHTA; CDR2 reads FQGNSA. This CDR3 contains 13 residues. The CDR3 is CASSLTSSYEQYF. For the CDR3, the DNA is TGTGCCAGCAGCTTGACTAGCTCCTACGAGCAGTACTTC.

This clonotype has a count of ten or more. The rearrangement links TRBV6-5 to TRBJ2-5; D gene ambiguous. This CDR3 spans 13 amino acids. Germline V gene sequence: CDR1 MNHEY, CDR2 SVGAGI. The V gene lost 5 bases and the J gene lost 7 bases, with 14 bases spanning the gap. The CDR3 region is CASSHRDTGTQYF. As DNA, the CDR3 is TGTGCCAGCAGTCATAGAGATACTGGGACCCAGTACTTC.

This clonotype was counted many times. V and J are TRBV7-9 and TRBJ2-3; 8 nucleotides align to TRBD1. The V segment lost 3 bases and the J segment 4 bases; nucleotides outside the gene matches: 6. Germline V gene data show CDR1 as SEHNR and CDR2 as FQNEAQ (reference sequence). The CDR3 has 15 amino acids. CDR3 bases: TGTGCCAGCAGCTTCTGGACAGGGAGTTCAGATACGCAGTATTTT. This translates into CASSFWTGSSDTQYF.

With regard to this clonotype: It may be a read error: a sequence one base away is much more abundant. The DNA of the CDR3 is TGCAGCGCTCTTAGCGGGGGGGTGGTCGACATTCAGTACTTC. It is translated as CSALSGGVVDIQYF. This chain links TRBV29-1 with TRBJ2-4; 11 nucleotides align to TRBD2. After removal of 7 bases from V and 8 bases from J, the junction contained 10 bases not matched to a gene. The germline gives CDR1 SQVTM, CDR2 ANQGSEA. There are 14 residues in the CDR3. The whole variable domain, filled in from reference TRBV29-1 and TRBJ2-4, reads SAVISQKPSRDICQRGTSLTIQCQVDSQVTMMFWYRQQPGQSLTLIATANQGSEATYESGFVIDKFPISRPNLTFSTLTVSNMSPEDSSIYLCSALSGGVVDIQYFGAGTRLSVL.

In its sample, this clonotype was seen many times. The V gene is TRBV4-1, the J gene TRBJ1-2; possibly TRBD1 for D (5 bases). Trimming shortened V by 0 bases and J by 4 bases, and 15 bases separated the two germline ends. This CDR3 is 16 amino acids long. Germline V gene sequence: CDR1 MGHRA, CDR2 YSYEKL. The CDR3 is CASSQERGGFGYGYTF. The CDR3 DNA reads TGCGCCAGCAGCCAAGAGCGGGGGGGGTTTGGCTATGGCTACACCTTC.

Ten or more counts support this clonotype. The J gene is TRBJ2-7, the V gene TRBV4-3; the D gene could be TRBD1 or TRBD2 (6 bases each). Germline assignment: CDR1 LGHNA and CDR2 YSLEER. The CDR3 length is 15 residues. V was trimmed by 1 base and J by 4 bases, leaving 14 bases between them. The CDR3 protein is CASSQGVGGPYEQYF. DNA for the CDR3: TGCGCCAGCAGCCAAGGAGTCGGGGGCCCATACGAGCAGTACTTC.

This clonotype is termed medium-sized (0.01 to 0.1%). DNA for the CDR3: TGCAGTGCTAGAGCCCGGGACGAAGGAAGAGATACGCAGTATTTT. Encoded protein: CSARARDEGRDTQYF. The V call is TRBV20-1, the J call TRBJ2-3; either TRBD1 or TRBD2 may fit D (5 bases each). Germline CDR1 reads DFQATT; CDR2 reads SNEGSKA (reference sequence). Trimming removed 1 base at V and 5 bases at J, with 16 bases between. CDR3 length equals 15 residues.

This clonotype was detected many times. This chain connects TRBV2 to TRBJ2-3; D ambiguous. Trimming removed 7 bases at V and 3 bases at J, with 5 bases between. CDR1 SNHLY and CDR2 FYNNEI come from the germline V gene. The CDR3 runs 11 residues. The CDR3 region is CASMWTDTQYF. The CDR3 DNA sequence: TGTGCCAGCATGTGGACAGATACGCAGTATTTT.

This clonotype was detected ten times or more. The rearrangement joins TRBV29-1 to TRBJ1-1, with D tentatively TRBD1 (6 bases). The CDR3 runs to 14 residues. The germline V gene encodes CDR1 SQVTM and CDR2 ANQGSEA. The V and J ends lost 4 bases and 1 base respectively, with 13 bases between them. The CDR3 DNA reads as TGCAGCGTTGCGACCGGGACAAGGAACACTGAAGCTTTCTTT. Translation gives CSVATGTRNTEAFF.

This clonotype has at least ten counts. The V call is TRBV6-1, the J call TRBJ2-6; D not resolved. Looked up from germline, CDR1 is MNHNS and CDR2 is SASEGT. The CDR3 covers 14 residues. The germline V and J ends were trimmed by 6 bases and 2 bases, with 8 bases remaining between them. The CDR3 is CASSGRPGANVLTF. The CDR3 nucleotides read TGTGCCAGCAGCGGGCGTCCTGGGGCCAACGTCCTGACTTTC.

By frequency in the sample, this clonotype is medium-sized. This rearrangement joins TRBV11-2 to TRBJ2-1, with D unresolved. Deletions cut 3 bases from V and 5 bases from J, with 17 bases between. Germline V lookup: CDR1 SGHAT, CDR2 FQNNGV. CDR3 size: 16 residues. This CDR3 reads CASSFVRSSKHNEQFF. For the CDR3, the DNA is TGTGCCAGCAGCTTTGTGCGGTCTTCAAAGCACAATGAGCAGTTCTTC.

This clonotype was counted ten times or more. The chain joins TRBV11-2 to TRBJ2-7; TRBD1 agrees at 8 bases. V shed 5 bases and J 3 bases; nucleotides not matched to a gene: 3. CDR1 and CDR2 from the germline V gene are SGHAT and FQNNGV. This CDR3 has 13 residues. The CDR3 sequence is CASSVGTGYEQYF. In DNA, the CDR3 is TGTGCCAGCAGCGTAGGGACAGGCTACGAGCAGTACTTC.

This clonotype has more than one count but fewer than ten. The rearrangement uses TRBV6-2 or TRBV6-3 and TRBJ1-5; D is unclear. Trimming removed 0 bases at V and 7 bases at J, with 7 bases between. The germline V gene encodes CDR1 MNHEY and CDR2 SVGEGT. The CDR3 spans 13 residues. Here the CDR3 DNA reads TGTGCCAGCAGTTACTCTGGGGAACAGCCCCAGCATTTT. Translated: CASSYSGEQPQHF.

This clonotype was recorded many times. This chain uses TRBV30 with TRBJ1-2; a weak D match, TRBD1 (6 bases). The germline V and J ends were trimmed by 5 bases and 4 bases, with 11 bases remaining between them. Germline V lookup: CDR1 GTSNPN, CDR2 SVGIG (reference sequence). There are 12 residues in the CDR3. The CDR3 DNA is TGTGCCTGGGCAGGGGTCTCCTATGGCTACACCTTC. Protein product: CAWAGVSYGYTF.

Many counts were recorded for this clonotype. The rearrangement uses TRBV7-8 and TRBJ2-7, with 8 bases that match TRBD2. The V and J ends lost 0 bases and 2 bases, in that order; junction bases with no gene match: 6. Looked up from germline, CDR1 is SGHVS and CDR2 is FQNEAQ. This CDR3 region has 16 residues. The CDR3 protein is CASSLAPAGATYEQYV. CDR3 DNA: TGTGCCAGCAGCTTAGCGCCAGCGGGGGCAACCTACGAGCAGTACGTC.

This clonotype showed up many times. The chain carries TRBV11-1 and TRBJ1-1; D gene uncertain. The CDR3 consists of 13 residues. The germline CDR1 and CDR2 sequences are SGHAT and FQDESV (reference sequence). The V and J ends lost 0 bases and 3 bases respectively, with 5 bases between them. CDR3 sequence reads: CASSLARYTEAFF. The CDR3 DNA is TGTGCCAGCAGCTTAGCCCGATACACTGAAGCTTTCTTT.

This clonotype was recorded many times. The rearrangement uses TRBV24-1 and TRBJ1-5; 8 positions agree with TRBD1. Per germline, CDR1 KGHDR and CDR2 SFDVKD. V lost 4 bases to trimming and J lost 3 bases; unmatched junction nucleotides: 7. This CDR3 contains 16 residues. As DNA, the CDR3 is TGTGCCACCAGTGACCCTAGACAGGGGATCAATCAGCCCCAGCATTTT. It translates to CATSDPRQGINQPQHF.

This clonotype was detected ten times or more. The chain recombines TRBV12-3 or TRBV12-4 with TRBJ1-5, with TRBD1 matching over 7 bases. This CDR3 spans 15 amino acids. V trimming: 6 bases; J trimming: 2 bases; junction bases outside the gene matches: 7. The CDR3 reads CASSHRGLGNQPQHF. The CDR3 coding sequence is TGTGCCAGCAGCCACAGGGGATTAGGCAATCAGCCCCAGCATTTT.

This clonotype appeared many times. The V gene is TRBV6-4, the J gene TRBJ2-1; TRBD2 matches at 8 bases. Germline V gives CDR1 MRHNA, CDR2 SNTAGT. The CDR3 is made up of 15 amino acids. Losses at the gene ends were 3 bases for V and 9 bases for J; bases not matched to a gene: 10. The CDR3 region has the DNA TGTGCCAGCAGTGAAGATGTAGCGGGGTCGAGTGAGCAGTTCTTC. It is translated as CASSEDVAGSSEQFF.

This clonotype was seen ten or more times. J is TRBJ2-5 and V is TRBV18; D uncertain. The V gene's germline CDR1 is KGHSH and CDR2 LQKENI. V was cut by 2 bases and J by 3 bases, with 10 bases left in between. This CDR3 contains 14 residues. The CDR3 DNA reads TGTGCCAGCTCACCATCTTATCTAGAAGAGACCCAGTACTTC. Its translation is CASSPSYLEETQYF.

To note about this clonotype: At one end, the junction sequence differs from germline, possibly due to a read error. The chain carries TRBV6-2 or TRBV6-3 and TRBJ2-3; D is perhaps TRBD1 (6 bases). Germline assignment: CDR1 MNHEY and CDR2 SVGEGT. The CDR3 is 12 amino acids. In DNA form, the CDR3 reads TGTGCTAGCAGTTACAGGGATCCAACGCAGTATTTT. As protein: CASSYRDPTQYF.

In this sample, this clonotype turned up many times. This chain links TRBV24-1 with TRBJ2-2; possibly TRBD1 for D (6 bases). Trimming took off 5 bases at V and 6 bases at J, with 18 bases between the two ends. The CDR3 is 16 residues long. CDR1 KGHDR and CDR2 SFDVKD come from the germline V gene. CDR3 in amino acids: CATSAPDTQGPGELFF. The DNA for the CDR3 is TGTGCCACCAGTGCTCCCGATACCCAGGGGCCCGGGGAGCTGTTTTTT.